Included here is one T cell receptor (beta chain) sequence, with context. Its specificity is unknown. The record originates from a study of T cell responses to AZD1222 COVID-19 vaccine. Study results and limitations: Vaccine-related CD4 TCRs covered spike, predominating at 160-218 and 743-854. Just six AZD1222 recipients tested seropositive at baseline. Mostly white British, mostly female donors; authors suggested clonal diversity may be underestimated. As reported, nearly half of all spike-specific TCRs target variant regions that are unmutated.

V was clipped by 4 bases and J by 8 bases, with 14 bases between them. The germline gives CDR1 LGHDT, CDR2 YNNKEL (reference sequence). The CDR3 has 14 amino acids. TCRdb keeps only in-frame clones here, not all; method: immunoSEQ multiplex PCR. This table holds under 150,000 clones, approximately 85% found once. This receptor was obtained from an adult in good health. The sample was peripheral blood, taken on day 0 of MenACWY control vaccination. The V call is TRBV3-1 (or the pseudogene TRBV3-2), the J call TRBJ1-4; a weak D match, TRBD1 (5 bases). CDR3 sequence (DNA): TGTGCCAGCAGCCCGAAGCAGGGAGGGGAAAAACTGTTTTTT. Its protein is CASSPKQGGEKLFF.